The following is a T cell receptor beta chain sequence with its context. Its antigen is unidentified. This sample was taken from a study of cytomegalovirus exposure and HLA in healthy donors. Method: immunoSEQ multiplex PCR; TCRdb's copy keeps in-frame clones and lacks some. Counted here are about 66,000 clones, around 97% occurring once; the ten biggest clones make up around 1.6%. Trimming left V 2 bases short and J 6 bases short, with 8 bases between. Germline CDR1 is MNHNS and CDR2 is SASEGT. CDR3 length equals 13 residues. Study results and caveats: Among TCR beta chains, those listed as cytomegalovirus-associated numbered some 170. A few CMV-associated chains were confirmed in vitro to be specific for CMV antigens.

Specimen: PBMCs. V is TRBV6-1 and J is TRBJ1-5; D might be TRBD1 (5 bases). This TCR was sampled from a woman aged 18-29 years in good health and CMV-seropositive. This chain's CDR3 is CASSEPGSQPQHF. As DNA, the CDR3 is TGTGCCAGCAGTGAACCAGGGTCTCAGCCCCAGCATTTT.